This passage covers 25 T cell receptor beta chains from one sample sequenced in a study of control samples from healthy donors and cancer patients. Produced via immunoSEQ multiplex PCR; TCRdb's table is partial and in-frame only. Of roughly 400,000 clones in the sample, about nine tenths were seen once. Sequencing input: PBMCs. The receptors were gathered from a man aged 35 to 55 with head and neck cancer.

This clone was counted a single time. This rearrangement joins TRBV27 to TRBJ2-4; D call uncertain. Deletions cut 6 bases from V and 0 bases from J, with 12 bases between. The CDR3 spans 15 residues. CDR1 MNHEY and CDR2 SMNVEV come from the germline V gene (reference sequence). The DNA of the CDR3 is TGTGCCAGCAGGAGAGGTGTCGGAGCCAAAAACATTCAGTACTTC. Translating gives CASRRGVGAKNIQYF.

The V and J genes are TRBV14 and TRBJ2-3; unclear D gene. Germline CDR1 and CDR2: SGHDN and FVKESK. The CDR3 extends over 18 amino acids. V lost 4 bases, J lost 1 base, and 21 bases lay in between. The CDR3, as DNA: TGTGCCAGCAGCCGCCTAGGGTTCGAGACCGCGCGCACAGATACGCAGTATTTT. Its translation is CASSRLGFETARTDTQYF.

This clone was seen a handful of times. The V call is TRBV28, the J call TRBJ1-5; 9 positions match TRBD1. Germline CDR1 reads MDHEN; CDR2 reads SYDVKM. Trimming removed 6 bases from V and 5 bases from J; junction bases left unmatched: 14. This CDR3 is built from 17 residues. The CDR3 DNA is TGTGCCAGCAGCTCCCCTGCGGACAGGGGAGGTTATCAGCCCCAGCATTTT. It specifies CASSSPADRGGYQPQHF.

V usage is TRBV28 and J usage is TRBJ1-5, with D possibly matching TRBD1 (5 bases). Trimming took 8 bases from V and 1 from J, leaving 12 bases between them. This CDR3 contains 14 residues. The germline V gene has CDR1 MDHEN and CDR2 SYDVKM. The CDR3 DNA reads TGTGCCAGCGATGGGGGGGGAAGCAATCAGCCCCAGCATTTT. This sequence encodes CASDGGGSNQPQHF.

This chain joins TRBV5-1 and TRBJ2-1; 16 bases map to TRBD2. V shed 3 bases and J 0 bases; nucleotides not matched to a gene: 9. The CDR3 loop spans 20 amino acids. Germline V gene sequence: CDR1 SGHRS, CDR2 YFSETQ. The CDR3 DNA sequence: TGCGCCAGCAGCTCCCTCCCCGGGACTAGCGGGAGGGCCTCCTACAATGAGCAGTTCTTC. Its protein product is CASSSLPGTSGRASYNEQFF.

In nucleotides, the CDR3 is TGTGCCAGCAGCAATCCCAGGGGGTATGAGACCCAGTACTTC. Translation: CASSNPRGYETQYF. The chain joins TRBV28 to TRBJ2-5, with 7 nucleotides matching TRBD1. Germline V gene data show CDR1 as MDHEN and CDR2 as SYDVKM. This CDR3 has 14 amino acids. With V trimmed by 6 bases and J by 5 bases, 9 bases remained unmatched.

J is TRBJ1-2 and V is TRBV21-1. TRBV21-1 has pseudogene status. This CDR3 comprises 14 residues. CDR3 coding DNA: TGTGCCAGCAGCAAAGGGGCCGGGCCAGGCGGCTACACCTTC. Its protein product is CASSKGAGPGGYTF.

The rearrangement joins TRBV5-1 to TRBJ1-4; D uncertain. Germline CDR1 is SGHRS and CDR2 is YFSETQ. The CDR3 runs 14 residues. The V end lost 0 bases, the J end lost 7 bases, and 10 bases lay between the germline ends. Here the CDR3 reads CASSLDGSTEKLFF. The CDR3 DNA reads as TGCGCCAGCAGCTTGGACGGGTCTACTGAAAAACTGTTTTTT.

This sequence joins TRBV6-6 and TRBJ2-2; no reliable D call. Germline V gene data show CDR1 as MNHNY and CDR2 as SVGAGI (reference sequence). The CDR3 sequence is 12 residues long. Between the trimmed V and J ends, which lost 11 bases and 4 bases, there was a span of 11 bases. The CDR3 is CAGGLSTGELFF. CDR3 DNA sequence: TGTGCCGGCGGCTTGTCCACCGGGGAGCTGTTTTTT.

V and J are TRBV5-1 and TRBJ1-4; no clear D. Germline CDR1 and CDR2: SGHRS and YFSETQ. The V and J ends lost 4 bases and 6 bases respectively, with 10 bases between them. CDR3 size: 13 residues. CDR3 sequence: CASSEGSYEKLFF. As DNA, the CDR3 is TGCGCCAGCAGCGAAGGATCCTATGAAAAACTGTTTTTT.

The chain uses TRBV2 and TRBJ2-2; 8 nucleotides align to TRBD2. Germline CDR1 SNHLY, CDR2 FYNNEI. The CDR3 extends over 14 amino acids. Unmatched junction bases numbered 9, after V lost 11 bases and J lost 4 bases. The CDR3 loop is CARGGAGGTGELFF. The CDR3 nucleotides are TGTGCCCGGGGGGGGGCGGGCGGCACCGGGGAGCTGTTTTTT.

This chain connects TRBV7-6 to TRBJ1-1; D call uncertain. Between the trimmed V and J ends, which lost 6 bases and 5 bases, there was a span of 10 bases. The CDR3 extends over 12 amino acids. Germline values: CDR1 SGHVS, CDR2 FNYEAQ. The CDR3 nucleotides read TGTGCCAGCAGGAGCCGGTGGACTGAAGCTTTCTTT. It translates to CASRSRWTEAFF.

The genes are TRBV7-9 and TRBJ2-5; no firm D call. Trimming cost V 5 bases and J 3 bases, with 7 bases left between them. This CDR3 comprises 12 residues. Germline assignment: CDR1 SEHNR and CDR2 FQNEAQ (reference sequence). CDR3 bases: TGTGCCAGCAGCCCCAAGAAAGAGACCCAGTACTTC. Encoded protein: CASSPKKETQYF.

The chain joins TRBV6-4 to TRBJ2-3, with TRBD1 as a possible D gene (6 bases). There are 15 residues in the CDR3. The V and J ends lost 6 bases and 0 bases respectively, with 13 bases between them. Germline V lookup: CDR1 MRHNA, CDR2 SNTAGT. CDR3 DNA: TGTGCCAGCAGCTTCGACAGGACTAGCACAGATACGCAGTATTTT. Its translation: CASSFDRTSTDTQYF.

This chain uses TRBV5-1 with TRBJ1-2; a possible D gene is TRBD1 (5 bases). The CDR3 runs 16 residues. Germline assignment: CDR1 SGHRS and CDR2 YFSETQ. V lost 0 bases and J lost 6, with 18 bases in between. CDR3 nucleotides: TGCGCCAGCAGCTTGGCGGGCAGTCTCTCGGGGGATGGCTACACCTTC. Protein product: CASSLAGSLSGDGYTF. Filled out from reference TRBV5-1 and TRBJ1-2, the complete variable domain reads KAGVTQTPRYLIKTRGQQVTLSCSPISGHRSVSWYQQTPGQGLQFLFEYFSETQRNKGNFPGRFSGRQFSNSRSEMNVSTLELGDSALYLCASSLAGSLSGDGYTFGSGTRLTVV.

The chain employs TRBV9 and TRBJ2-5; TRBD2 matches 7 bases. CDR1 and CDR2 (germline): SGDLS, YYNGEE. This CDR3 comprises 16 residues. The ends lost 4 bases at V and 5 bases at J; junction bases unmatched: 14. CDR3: CASSPQAGSRVETQYF. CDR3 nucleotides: TGTGCCAGCAGCCCCCAAGCGGGGTCCAGGGTGGAGACCCAGTACTTC. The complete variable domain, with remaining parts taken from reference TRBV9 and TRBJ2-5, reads DSGVTQTPKHLITATGQRVTLRCSPRSGDLSVYWYQQSLDQGLQFLIQYYNGEERAKGNILERFSAQQFPDLHSELNLSSLELGDSALYFCASSPQAGSRVETQYFGPGTRLLVL.

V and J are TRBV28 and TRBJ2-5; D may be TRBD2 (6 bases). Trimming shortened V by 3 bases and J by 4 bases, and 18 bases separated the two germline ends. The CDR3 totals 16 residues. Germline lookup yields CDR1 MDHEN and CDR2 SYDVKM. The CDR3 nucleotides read TGTGCCAGCAGTTTTAGGCGGCTCGCAGCGGGAGAGACCCAGTACTTC. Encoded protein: CASSFRRLAAGETQYF.

The CDR3 spells CASSAAGAEAFF. The CDR3 DNA reads TGTGCCAGCAGCGCGGCAGGCGCTGAAGCTTTCTTT. This rearrangement joins TRBV5-4 to TRBJ1-1; D unclear. The CDR3 runs to 12 residues. Trimming left V 4 bases short and J 6 bases short, with 10 bases between. Germline V gene lookup returns CDR1 SGHNT and CDR2 YYREEE (reference sequence).

The CDR3 protein is CASSPDGQGAPLHF. CDR3 in DNA: TGTGCCAGCAGCCCCGACGGACAGGGAGCACCCCTCCACTTT. V is TRBV7-2 and J is TRBJ1-6, with 8 bases fitting TRBD1. Trimming at V came to 5 bases and at J to 11 bases, leaving 8 bases not matched to a gene. Germline V CDR1 and CDR2: SGHTA, FQGNSA. The CDR3 totals 14 residues.

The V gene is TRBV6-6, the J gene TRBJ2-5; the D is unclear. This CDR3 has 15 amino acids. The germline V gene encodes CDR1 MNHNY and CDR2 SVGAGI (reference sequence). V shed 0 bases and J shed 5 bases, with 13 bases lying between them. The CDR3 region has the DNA TGTGCCAGCAGTTACTCAGAGAAGGAGTGGGAGACCCAGTACTTC. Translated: CASSYSEKEWETQYF.

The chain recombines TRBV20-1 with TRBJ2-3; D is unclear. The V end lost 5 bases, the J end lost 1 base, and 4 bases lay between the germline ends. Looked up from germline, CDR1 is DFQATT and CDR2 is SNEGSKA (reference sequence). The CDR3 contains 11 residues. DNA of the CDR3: TGCAGTGCTGCGGGCACAGATACGCAGTATTTT. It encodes CSAAGTDTQYF.

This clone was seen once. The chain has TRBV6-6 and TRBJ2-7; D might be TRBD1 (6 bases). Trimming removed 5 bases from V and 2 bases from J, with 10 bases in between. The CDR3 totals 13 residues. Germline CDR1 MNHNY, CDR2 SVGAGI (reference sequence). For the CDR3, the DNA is TGTGCCAGCAGTAGTACAGGGCCCTACGAGCAGTACTTC. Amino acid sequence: CASSSTGPYEQYF.

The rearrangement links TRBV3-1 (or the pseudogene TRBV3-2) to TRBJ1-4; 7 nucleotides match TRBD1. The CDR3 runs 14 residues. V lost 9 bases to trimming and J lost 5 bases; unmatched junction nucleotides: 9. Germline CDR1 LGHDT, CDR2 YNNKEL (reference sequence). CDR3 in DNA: TGTGCCAGTGCTACGACAGGGCCGAATGAAAAACTGTTTTTT. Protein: CASATTGPNEKLFF.

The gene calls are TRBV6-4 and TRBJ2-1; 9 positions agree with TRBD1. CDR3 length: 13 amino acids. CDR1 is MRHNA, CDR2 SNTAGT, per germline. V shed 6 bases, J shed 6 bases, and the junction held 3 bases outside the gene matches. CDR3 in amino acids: CASSRDRVNEQFF. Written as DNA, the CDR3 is TGTGCCAGCAGCCGGGACAGGGTCAATGAGCAGTTCTTC.

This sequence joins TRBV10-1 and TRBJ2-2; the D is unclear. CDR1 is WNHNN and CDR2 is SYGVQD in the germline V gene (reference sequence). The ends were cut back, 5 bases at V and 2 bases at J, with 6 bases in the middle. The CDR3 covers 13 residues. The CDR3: CASSRSNTGELFF. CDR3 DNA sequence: TGCGCCAGCAGTAGAAGTAACACCGGGGAGCTGTTTTTT.